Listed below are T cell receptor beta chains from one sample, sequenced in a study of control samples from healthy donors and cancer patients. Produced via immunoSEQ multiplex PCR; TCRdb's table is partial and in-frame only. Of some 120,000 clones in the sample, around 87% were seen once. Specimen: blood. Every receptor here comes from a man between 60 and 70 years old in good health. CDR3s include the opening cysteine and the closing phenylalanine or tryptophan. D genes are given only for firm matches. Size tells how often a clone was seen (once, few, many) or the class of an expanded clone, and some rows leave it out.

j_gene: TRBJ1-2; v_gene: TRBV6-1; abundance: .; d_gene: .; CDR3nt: TGTGCCAGCAGTGAATGGGACGGATCTAACTATGGCTACACCTTC; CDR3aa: CASSEWDGSNYGYTF
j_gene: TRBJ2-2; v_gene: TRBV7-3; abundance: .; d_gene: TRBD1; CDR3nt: TGTGCCAGCAACTGGGGACAGGGGGCCGGGGAGCTGTTTTTT; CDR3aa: CASNWGQGAGELFF
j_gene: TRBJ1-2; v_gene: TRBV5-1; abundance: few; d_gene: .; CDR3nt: TGCGCCAGCAGCTTGGAGGTGAATTATGGCTACACCTTC; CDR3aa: CASSLEVNYGYTF
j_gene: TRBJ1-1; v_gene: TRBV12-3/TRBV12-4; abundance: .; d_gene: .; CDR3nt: TGTGCCAGCAGTTTAGCGTCAGGTGGTGAAGCTTTCTTT; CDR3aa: CASSLASGGEAFF
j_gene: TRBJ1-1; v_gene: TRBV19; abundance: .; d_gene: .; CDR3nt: TGTGCCAGTACAGCGCCAACTACAAATGAAGCTTTCTTT; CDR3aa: CASTAPTTNEAFF
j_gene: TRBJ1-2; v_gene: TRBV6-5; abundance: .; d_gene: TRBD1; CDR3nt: TGTGCCAGCAGCGGGACAGTCCCAAACTATGGCTACACCTTC; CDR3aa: CASSGTVPNYGYTF
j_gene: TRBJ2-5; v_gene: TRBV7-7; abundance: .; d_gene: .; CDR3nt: TGTGCTAGCAGCTTAACTGGGGGAACTGCAGAGACCCAGTACTTC; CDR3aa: CASSLTGGTAETQYF
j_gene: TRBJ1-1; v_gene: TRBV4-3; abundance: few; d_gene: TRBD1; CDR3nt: TGCGCCAGCAGCCCGGGGACAGGGGTCTATGAAGCTTTCTTT; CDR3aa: CASSPGTGVYEAFF
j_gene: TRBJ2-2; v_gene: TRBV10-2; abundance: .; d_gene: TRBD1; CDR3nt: TGCGCCACCAAACAGGGGGGAGGCACCGGGGAGCTGTTTTTT; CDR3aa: CATKQGGGTGELFF
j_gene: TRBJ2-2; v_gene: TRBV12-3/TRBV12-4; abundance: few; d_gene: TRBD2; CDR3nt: TGTGCCAGCAGCCCCGGGGGGGCCGGGGAGCTGTTTTTT; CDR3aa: CASSPGGAGELFF
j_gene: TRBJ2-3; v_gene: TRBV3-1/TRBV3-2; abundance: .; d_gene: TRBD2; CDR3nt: TGTGCCAGCAGGGCTAGCGGGGGGCCCACAGATACGCAGTATTTT; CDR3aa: CASRASGGPTDTQYF
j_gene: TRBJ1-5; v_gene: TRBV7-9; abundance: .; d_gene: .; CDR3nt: TGTGCCAGCAGCCCACAGGGTAATCAGCCCCAGCATTTT; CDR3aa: CASSPQGNQPQHF
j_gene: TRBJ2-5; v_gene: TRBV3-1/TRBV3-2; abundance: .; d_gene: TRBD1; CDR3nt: TGTGCCAGCAGCCACCCCAGGGGGCTAGGTGAGACCCAGTACTTC; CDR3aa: CASSHPRGLGETQYF
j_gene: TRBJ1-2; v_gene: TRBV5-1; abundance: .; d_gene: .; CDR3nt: TGCGCCAGCAGCTTGTCCCAGGGGCACGTCTATGGCTACACCTTC; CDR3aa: CASSLSQGHVYGYTF
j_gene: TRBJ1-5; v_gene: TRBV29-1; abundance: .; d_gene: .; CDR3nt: TGCAGCGTTGAGTGGGGAAGTCAGCCCCAGCATTTT; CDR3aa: CSVEWGSQPQHF
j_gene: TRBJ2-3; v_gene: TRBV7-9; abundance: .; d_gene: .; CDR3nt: TGTGCCAGCAGCCTCCTGGGGGATACGCAGTATTTT; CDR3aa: CASSLLGDTQYF
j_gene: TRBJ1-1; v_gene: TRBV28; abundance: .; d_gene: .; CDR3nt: TGTGCCAGCAGTTTACCGCCGGCGGGGAGGCCTGAAGCTTTCTTT; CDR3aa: CASSLPPAGRPEAFF
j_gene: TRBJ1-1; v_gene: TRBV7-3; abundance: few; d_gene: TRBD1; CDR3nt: TGTGCCAGCAGCTTAATCATAAGGACAGGGACTGAAGCTTTCTTT; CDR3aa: CASSLIIRTGTEAFF
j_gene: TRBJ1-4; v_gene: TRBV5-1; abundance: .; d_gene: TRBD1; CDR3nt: TGCGCCAGCAGCCCCGGGACAGGGGATCAAAAACTGTTTTTT; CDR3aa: CASSPGTGDQKLFF
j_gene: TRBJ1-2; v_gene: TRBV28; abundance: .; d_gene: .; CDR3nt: TGTGCCAGCAGTCCGGACCAGGTTCGGGGCTACACCTTC; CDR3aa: CASSPDQVRGYTF
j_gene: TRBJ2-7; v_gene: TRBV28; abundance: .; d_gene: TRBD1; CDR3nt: TGTGCCAGCAGTTTCAGGGGGCTCAGCTACGAGCAGTACTTC; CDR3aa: CASSFRGLSYEQYF
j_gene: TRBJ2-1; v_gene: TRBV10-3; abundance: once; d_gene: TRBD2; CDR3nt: TGTGCCATTACCCGGGGGGACGGTAATGAGCAGTTCTTC; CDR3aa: CAITRGDGNEQFF
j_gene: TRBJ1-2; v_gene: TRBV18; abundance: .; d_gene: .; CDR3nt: TGTGCCAGCTCACCCTTGGACTCTAACTATGGCTACACCTTC; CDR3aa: CASSPLDSNYGYTF
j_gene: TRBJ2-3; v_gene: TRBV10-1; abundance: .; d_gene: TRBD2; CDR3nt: TGCGCCAGCAGAGATACTAGCGGGGCCACAGATACGCAGTATTTT; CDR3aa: CASRDTSGATDTQYF
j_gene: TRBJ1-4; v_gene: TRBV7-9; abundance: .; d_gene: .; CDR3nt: TGTGCCAGCAGCTTCAGCGGGGGATCTAATGAAAAACTGTTTTTT; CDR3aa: CASSFSGGSNEKLFF
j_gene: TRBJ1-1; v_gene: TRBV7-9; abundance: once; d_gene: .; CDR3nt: TGTGCCAGCAGCTTAGCGTATGTACGGGAGAACACTGAAGCTTTCTTT; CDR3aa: CASSLAYVRENTEAFF
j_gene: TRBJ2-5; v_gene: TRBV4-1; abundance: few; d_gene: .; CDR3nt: TGCGCCAGCAGCCAAGATACCTCGGGACGGCAAGAGACCCAGTACTTC; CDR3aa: CASSQDTSGRQETQYF
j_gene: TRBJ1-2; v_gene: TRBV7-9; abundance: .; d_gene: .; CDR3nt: TGTGCCAGCAGCACAAACACCGCTGGCTACACCTTC; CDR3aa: CASSTNTAGYTF
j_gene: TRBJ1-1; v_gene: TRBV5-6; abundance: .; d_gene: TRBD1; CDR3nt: TGTGCCAGCAGCTTTATTTTGGGGACAGGGAACACTGAAGCTTTCTTT; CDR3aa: CASSFILGTGNTEAFF